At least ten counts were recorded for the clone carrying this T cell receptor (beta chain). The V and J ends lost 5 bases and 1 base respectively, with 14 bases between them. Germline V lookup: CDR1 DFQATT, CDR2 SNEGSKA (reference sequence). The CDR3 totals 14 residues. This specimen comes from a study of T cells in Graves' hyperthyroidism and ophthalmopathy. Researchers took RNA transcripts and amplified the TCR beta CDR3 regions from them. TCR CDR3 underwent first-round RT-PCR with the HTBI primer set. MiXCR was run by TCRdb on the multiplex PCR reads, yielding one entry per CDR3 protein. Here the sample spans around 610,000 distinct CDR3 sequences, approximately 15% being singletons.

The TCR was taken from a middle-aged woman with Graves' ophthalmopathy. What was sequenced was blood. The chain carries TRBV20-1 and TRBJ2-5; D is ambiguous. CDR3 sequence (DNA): TGCAGTGCTGAGTCCCAAGGGTCCCAAGAGACCCAGTACTTC. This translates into CSAESQGSQETQYF.